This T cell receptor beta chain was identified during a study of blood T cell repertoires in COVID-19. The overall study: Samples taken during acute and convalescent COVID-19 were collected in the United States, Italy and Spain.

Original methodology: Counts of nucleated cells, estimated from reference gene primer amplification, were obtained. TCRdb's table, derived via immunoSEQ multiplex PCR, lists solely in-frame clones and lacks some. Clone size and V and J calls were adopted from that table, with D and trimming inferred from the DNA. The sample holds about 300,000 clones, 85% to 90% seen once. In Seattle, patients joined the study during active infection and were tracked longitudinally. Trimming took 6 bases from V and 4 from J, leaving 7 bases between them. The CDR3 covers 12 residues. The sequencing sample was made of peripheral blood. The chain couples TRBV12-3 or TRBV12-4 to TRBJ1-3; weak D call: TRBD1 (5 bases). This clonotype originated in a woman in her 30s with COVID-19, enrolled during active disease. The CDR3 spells CASRGQGNTIYF. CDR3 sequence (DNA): TGTGCCAGCAGGGGGCAGGGAAACACCATATATTTT.